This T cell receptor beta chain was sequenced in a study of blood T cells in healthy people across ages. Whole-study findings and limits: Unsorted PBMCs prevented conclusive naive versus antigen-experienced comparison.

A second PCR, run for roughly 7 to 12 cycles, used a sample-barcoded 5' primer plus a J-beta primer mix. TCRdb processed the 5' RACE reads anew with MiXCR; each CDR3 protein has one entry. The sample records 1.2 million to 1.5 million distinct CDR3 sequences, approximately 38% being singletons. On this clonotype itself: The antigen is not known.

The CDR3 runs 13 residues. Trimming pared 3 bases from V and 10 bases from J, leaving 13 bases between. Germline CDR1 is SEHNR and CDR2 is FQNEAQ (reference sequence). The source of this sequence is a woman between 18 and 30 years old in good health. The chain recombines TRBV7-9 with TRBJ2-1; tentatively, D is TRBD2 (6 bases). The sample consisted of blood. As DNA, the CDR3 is TGTGCCAGCAGCTTCTCGGGGGTCAAGGAGCAGTTCTTC. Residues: CASSFSGVKEQFF. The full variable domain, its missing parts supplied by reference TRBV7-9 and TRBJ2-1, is DTGVSQNPRHKITKRGQNVTFRCDPISEHNRLYWYRQTLGQGPEFLTYFQNEAQLEKSRLLSDRFSAERPKGSFSTLEIQRTEQGDSAMYLCASSFSGVKEQFFGPGTRLTVL.